The following is a TCR beta chain sequence with its context. Its antigen remains unidentified. Within one base of it there is no much larger clone, and no base qualities were kept. These data belong to a study of blood T cell dynamics during melanoma immunotherapy (dated by TCRdb to 2018 to 2021). About the investigation overall: The patients had metastatic melanoma and were given first-line pembrolizumab or nivolumab plus ipilimumab as standard of care in the United Kingdom. Peripheral T cell receptor repertoires of metastatic melanoma patients were profiled before and after one cycle of checkpoint inhibitor therapy to find early correlates of response. The training cohort was made up of consecutive patients, while a further independent group of patients from the same centre was pooled to form an external validation set.

Study-wide findings and limitations: The study was unable to establish whether the T cell clones driving the repertoire changes were melanoma-specific or instead reflected general immune activation. Patients who later achieved disease control showed a bifurcated PBMC repertoire reorganization at W3, with increased clonality or increased diversity, unlike progressors. The relatively small sample size was acknowledged as potentially limiting generalization of the results.

For every bulk PBMC sample, a fixed 350 ng of DNA was loaded. TCR beta CDR3 sequences were amplified from genomic DNA with the immunoSEQ TCRb Assay kit following manufacturer instructions. The KAPA Library Quantification Kit for Illumina platforms was used to quantify pooled libraries by qPCR. Sequencing of the pooled libraries was done on an Illumina NextSeq 500, with clustering at about 0.6-1.1 pM. Per the authors' processing: Analysis of the TCR data relied on immunoSEQ ANALYZER and the R LymphoSeq package. A rearrangement efficiency score was calculated as productive divided by the sum of productive and non-productive CDR3 sequences. Within each patient, timepoints were compared pairwise for clonality, measured with the Gini coefficient, and for diversity, measured with the Renyi index at alpha=1. In LymphoSeq, clonal relatedness was computed with an edit distance of 3 and repertoire similarity was computed with the Bhattacharyya coefficient. To classify response, a linear discriminant analysis based on week-3 changes in clonality and diversity was built with the R MASS and caret packages. As stored in TCRdb, this immuneACCESS dataset retains in-frame rearrangements with V and J assigned. A fraction of the clones does not appear; measured against another copy, unresolved V genes explain less than half of the discrepancy, and the remainder lacks a known reason. That table supplies the V and J calls and clone size; D and trimming were determined from the DNA. This sample holds some 9,100 clones; roughly 85% were observed only once. The top ten hold 1.1% of the sample.

This specimen's time point label, interpreted: week 3, after first cycle of checkpoint inhibitor. Blood samples were collected before treatment (T0) and at week 3 (W3), after the first cycle of checkpoint blockade. Except for a couple of patients with rapid clinical progression, response was assessed 12 weeks after the first infusion by RECIST 1.1; disease control meant complete response, partial response or stable disease. Patients with prior systemic cancer treatment, concomitant immunosuppressant therapy or synchronous other active malignancies were excluded. Both bulk PBMC and plasma cell-free DNA were sequenced for TCR beta so that circulating cells and T cell turnover could be tracked. PBMC were isolated from blood with Lymphoprep and SepMate tubes, followed by red cell lysis. QIAamp DNA Blood Mini kits were used to extract DNA from PBMC and from sorted T cell subsets. For CDR1 and CDR2, the germline V gene lists LGHNA and YNFKEQ. There are 12 amino acids in the CDR3, from cysteine to phenylalanine inclusive. Only the CDR3 DNA is retained, 36 bases long and in frame from the first base. Trimming leaves V shorter by 1 base and J shorter by 12 bases, with the junction holding 5 bases beyond the gene matches.

The clonotype comes from a human donor with melanoma. Source: blood, taken from a patient treated with checkpoint blockade. The chain is assembled from TRBV4-2 and TRBJ1-1; 7 middle bases align to TRBD1. The sequenced DNA is TGTGCCAGCAGCCAAGCCACAGGGGTACCTTTCTTT. Its translation is CASSQATGVPFF.